One sample yielded the 10 T cell receptor beta chains listed below, sequenced in a study of blood T cell repertoires in COVID-19. Using immunoSEQ multiplex PCR, the repertoire was profiled, and TCRdb retains in-frame clones only, with some absent. The sample yields 100,000 or so clones, around 66% seen once. Material: peripheral blood. Receptors were obtained from a man of 80 years or more with acute or convalescent COVID-19.

The chain recombines TRBV7-9 with TRBJ2-1; weak D call: TRBD2 (6 bases). V was trimmed by 2 bases and J by 7 bases, leaving 9 bases between them. The CDR3 length is 13 residues. Germline V gives CDR1 SEHNR, CDR2 FQNEAQ (reference sequence). CDR3 sequence (DNA): TGTGCCAGCAGCTTATCCGGGGGTAATGAGCAGTTCTTC. It encodes CASSLSGGNEQFF.

V is TRBV9 and J is TRBJ1-4, with D perhaps matching TRBD1 (5 bases). This CDR3 is 14 amino acids long. The V and J ends lost 3 bases and 5 bases respectively, with 11 bases between them. The germline gives CDR1 SGDLS, CDR2 YYNGEE. For the CDR3, the DNA is TGTGCCAGCAGCGCAGGACAAGGGAATGAAAAACTGTTTTTT. Translating gives CASSAGQGNEKLFF.

The rearrangement uses TRBV5-1 and TRBJ2-7, with D tentatively TRBD2 (5 bases). The CDR3 spans 13 residues. Trimming shortened V by 2 bases and J by 2 bases, and 8 bases separated the two germline ends. CDR1 is SGHRS, CDR2 YFSETQ, per germline. CDR3 loop: CASSFGLAYEQYF. Written as DNA, the CDR3 is TGCGCCAGCAGCTTCGGACTGGCCTACGAGCAGTACTTC.

V and J are TRBV18 and TRBJ2-1; D remains unclear. Germline V lookup: CDR1 KGHSH, CDR2 LQKENI. V lost 3 bases to trimming and J lost 9 bases, with 21 bases between them. The CDR3 extends over 16 amino acids. The CDR3 loop reads CASSPPLTGRGAEQFF. CDR3 nucleotide sequence: TGTGCCAGCTCACCCCCCCTAACGGGTCGCGGCGCTGAGCAGTTCTTC.

The genes are TRBV7-8 and TRBJ2-1, with 13 bases aligning to TRBD2. V shed 5 bases, J shed 6 bases, and the junction held 4 bases outside the gene matches. CDR1 is SGHVS and CDR2 is FQNEAQ in the germline V gene. The CDR3 sequence is 15 residues long. Here the CDR3 DNA reads TGTGCCAGCAGCGTCGGACTAGCGGGAGTCAATGAGCAGTTCTTC. Translated: CASSVGLAGVNEQFF.

V is TRBV2 and J is TRBJ1-4; the match to TRBD1 covers 9 bases. V was clipped by 5 bases and J by 8 bases; unmatched bases: 6. Germline values: CDR1 SNHLY, CDR2 FYNNEI. The CDR3 is made up of 14 amino acids. CDR3 residues: CASSYRGPNEKLFF. CDR3 coding DNA: TGTGCCAGCAGTTACAGGGGGCCGAACGAAAAACTGTTTTTT.

This clone was seen a few times. The CDR3 DNA reads TGTGCCAGTAGCACTCGGGGACAGGCGGATGAAAAACTGTTTTTT. It yields the protein CASSTRGQADEKLFF. V and J are TRBV19 and TRBJ1-4, with TRBD1 matching 8 bases. V shed 6 bases and J 6 bases; nucleotides not matched to a gene: 9. The CDR3 contains 15 residues. Germline-derived CDR1 and CDR2 are LNHDA and SQIVND (reference sequence).

The chain uses TRBV4-3 and TRBJ2-3; D is possibly TRBD1 (5 bases). The CDR3 contains 17 residues. Per germline, CDR1 LGHNA and CDR2 YSLEER. V lost 4 bases, J lost 1 base, and 18 bases lay in between. In nucleotides, the CDR3 is TGCGCCAGCAGCCCCGTAAGGACAAATGGGGGCACAGATACGCAGTATTTT. As protein: CASSPVRTNGGTDTQYF.

This chain connects TRBV6-5 to TRBJ2-1, with D possibly matching TRBD2 (6 bases). The CDR3 runs to 14 residues. Germline-derived CDR1 and CDR2 are MNHEY and SVGAGI. V was pared by 11 bases and J by 7 bases, with 21 bases between. The CDR3, as DNA: TGTGCCTCTGGTGACCGGGGGAGTTGGAATGAGCAGTTCTTC. Translated, it gives CASGDRGSWNEQFF.

The CDR3 is CASSLRFWGLRYNEQFF. The CDR3 nucleotides are TGTGCCAGCAGCTTACGATTTTGGGGACTGCGATACAATGAGCAGTTCTTC. V and J are TRBV7-3 and TRBJ2-1, with D possibly TRBD2 on 6 matching bases. The germline gives CDR1 SGHTA, CDR2 FQGTGA. V was cut by 2 bases and J by 4 bases, with 18 bases left in between. The CDR3 runs 17 residues.